The TCR beta chain under discussion was sequenced for a study of cytomegalovirus exposure and HLA in healthy donors. Looking at the study overall: For the roughly 400 genotyped donors, more than 65% fell within the Caucasian-associated ancestry cluster. Study-level results: Analysis performed later showed TCR beta chains linked to HLA being more clonally expanded than equally common others. TCR beta chain V- and J-gene trimming was linked, in a later analysis, to a missense variant in DCLRE1C.

The sample holds one count of this clone. What it binds is not known. This CDR3 is 16 amino acids long. V was pared by 0 bases and J by 0 bases, with 9 bases between. The germline V gene has CDR1 LNHNV and CDR2 YYDKDF (reference sequence). Vbeta (60) and Jbeta (13) primers were used in the PCR. The authors' processing: It was a later analysis that counted around 85 million unique TCR beta chains, of which about 10 million were shared. This table comes from immunoSEQ multiplex PCR, and its TCRdb copy is limited to in-frame clones, with some not included. V, J and clone size derive from that table, while D and trimming were established from the DNA sequence. The table records approximately 90,000 clones, less than 80% of them present only once.

Sample: PBMCs. The J gene is TRBJ2-1, the V gene TRBV15; possible D gene TRBD1, 6 bases. The receptor was derived from a male donor in good health and CMV-seronegative. The CDR3: CATSRDRGSSYNEQFF. The DNA for the CDR3 is TGTGCCACCAGCAGAGACAGGGGTAGCTCCTACAATGAGCAGTTCTTC.